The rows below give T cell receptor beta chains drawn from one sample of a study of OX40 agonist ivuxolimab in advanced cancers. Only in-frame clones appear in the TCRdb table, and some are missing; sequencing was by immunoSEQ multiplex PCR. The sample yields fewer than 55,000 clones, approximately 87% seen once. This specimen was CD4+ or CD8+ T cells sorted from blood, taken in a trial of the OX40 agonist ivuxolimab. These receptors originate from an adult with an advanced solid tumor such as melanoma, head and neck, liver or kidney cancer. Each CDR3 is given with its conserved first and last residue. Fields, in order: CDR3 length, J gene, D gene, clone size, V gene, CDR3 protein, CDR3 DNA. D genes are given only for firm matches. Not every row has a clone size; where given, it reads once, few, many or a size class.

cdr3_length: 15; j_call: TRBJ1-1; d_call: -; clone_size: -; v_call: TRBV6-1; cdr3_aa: CASSEYGLMNTEAFF; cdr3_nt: TGTGCCAGCAGTGAATATGGCCTCATGAACACTGAAGCTTTCTTT
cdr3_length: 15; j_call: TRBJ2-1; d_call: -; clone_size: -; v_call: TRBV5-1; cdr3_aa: CASSVRVGRYNEQFF; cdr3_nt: TGCGCCAGCAGCGTCAGGGTAGGGAGATACAATGAGCAGTTCTTC
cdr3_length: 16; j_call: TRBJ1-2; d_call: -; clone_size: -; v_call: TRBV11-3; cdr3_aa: CASSLGTCQGIFGYTF; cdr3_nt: TGTGCCAGCAGCTTAGGGACTTGCCAGGGGATTTTTGGCTACACCTTC
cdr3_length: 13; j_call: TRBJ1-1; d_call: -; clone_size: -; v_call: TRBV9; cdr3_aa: CASSVTGNTEAFF; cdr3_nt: TGTGCCAGCAGCGTGACAGGGAACACTGAAGCTTTCTTT
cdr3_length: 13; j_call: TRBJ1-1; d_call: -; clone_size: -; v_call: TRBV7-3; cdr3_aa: CASSLGSGTEAFF; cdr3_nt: TGTGCCAGCAGCTTAGGGTCGGGCACTGAAGCTTTCTTT
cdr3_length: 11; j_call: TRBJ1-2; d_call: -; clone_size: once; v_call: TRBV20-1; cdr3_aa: CSAIHATGYTF; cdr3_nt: TGCAGTGCTATCCATGCGACCGGCTACACCTTC
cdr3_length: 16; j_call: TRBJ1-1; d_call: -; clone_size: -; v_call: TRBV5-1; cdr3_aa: CASSPTASHLNTEAFF; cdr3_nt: TGCGCCAGCAGCCCCACGGCCAGCCACCTGAACACTGAAGCTTTCTTT
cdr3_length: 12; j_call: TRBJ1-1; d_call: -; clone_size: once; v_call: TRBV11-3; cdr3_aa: CASSFGGAEAFF; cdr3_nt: TGTGCCAGCAGCTTCGGGGGGGCTGAAGCTTTCTTT
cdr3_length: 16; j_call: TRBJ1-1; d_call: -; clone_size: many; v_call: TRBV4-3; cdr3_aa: CASSQSERQDNTEAFF; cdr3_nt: TGCGCCAGCAGCCAAAGCGAGAGACAGGATAACACTGAAGCTTTCTTT
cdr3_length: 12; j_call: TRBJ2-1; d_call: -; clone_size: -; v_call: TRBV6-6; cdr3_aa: CASGLYYNEQFF; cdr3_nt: TGTGCCAGCGGACTTTACTACAATGAGCAGTTCTTC
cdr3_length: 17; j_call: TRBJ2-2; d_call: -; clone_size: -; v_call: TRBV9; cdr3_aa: CASSVAQWGIPTGELFF; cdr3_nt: TGTGCCAGCAGCGTAGCTCAATGGGGGATACCCACCGGGGAGCTGTTTTTT
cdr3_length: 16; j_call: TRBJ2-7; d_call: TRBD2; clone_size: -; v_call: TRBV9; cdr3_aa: CASSTIGTSGVSEQYF; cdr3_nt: TGTGCCAGCAGCACGATCGGGACTAGCGGGGTAAGCGAGCAGTACTTC
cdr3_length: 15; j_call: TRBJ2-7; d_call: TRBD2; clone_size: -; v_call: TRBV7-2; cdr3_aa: CASSFLGGLAYEQYF; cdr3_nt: TGTGCCAGCAGCTTTCTGGGAGGGCTTGCATACGAGCAGTACTTC
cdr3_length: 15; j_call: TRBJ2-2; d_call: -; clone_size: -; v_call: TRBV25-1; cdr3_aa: CASSEPGLNTGELFF; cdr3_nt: TGTGCCAGCAGTGAACCAGGGCTGAACACCGGGGAGCTGTTTTTT
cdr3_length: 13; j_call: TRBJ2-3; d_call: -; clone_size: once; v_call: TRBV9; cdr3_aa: CASRGQGTDTQYF; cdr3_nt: TGTGCCAGCAGAGGTCAGGGCACAGATACGCAGTATTTT
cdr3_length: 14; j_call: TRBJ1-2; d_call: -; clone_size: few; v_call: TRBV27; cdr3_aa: CASSFIGSNYGYTF; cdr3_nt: TGTGCCAGCAGTTTTATTGGCAGCAACTATGGCTACACCTTC
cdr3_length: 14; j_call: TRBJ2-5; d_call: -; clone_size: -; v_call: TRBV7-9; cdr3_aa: CASSFGLVQETQYF; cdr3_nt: TGTGCCAGCAGCTTCGGACTCGTTCAGGAGACCCAGTACTTC
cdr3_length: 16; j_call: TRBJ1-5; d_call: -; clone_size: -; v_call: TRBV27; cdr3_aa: CASSLWGRSSNQPQHF; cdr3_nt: TGTGCCAGCAGTTTATGGGGCAGATCAAGCAATCAGCCCCAGCATTTT
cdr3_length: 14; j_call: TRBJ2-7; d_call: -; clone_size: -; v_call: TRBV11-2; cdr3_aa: CASSLVVQTYEQYF; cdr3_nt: TGTGCCAGCAGCTTAGTGGTGCAGACCTACGAGCAGTACTTC
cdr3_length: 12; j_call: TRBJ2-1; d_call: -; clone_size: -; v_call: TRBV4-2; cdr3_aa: CASSQDGHEQFF; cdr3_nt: TGTGCCAGCAGCCAAGATGGGCATGAGCAGTTCTTC
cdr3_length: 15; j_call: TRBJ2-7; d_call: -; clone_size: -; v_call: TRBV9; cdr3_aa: CASSEGGPAYPEQYF; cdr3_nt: TGTGCCAGCAGCGAAGGAGGGCCCGCTTACCCCGAGCAGTACTTC
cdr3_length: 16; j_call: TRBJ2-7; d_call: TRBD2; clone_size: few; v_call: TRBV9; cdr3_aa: CASSVGSGTRDYEQYF; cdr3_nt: TGTGCCAGCAGCGTAGGGTCAGGGACTAGAGACTACGAGCAGTACTTC
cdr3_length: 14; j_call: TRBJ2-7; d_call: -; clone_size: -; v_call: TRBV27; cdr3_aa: CASSLDGRLYEQYF; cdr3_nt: TGTGCCAGCAGTTTAGATGGCAGGCTCTACGAGCAGTACTTC
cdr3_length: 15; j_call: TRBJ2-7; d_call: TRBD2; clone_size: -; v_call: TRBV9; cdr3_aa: CASSPNSGSPYEQYF; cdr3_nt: TGTGCCAGCAGCCCTAATAGCGGGAGCCCCTACGAGCAGTACTTC
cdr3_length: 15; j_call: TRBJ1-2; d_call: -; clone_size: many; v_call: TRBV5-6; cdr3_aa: CASSLGDEGNYGYTF; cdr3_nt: TGTGCCAGCAGCTTGGGGGACGAGGGTAACTATGGCTACACCTTC
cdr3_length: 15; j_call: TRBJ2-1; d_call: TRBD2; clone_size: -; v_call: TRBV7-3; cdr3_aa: CASSELAGGGNEQFF; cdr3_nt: TGTGCCAGCAGCGAGTTAGCGGGAGGGGGGAATGAGCAGTTCTTC
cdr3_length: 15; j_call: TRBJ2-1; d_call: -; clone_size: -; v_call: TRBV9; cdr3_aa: CASSVAAERANEQFF; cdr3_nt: TGTGCCAGCAGCGTAGCTGCGGAGCGGGCCAATGAGCAGTTCTTC
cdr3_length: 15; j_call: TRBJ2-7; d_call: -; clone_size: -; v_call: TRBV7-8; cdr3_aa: CASTQYPGQLGEQYF; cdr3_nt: TGTGCCAGCACCCAGTATCCCGGGCAGCTTGGGGAGCAGTACTTC
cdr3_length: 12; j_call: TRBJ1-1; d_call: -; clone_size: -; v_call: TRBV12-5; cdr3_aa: CASGLVAREAFF; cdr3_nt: TGTGCTAGTGGTTTGGTTGCGAGGGAGGCTTTCTTT
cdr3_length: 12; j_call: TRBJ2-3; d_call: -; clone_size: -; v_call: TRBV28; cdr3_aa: CASSYTGDTQYF; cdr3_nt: TGTGCCAGCAGTTACACGGGGGATACGCAGTATTTT
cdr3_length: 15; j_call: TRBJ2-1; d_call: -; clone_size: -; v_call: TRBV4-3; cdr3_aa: CASSPDWGLNNEQFF; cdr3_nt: TGCGCCAGCAGCCCGGACTGGGGACTTAACAATGAGCAGTTCTTC
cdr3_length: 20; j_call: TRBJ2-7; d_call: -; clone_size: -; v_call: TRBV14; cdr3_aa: CASSQPLPPVGTSISHEQYF; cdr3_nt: TGTGCCAGCAGCCAGCCACTTCCCCCGGTGGGGACTTCAATCTCCCACGAGCAGTACTTC
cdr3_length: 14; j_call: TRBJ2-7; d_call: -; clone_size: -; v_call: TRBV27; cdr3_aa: CASSFAGPSYEQYF; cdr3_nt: TGTGCCAGCAGTTTCGCAGGGCCATCCTACGAGCAGTACTTC
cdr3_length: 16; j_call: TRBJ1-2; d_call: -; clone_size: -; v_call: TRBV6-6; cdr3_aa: CASSPMDSGGVYGYTF; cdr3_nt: TGTGCCAGCAGTCCCATGGACAGTGGGGGAGTCTATGGCTACACCTTC
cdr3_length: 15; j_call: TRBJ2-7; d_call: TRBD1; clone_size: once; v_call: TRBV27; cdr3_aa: CASSLKDRGVHEQYF; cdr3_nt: TGTGCCAGCAGTCTGAAGGACAGGGGGGTTCACGAGCAGTACTTC
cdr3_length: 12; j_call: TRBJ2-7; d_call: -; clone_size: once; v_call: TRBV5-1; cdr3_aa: CASSPPSYEQYF; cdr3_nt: TGCGCCAGCAGCCCGCCCTCCTACGAGCAGTACTTC
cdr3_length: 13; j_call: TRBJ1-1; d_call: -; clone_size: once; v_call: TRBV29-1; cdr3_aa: CSVELGMNTEAFF; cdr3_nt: TGCAGCGTTGAATTGGGGATGAACACTGAAGCTTTCTTT
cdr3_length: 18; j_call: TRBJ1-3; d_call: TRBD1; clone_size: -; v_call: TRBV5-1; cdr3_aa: CASSLVGDRFFSGNTIYF; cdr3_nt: TGCGCCAGCAGCTTGGTGGGGGACAGATTTTTCTCTGGAAACACCATATATTTT
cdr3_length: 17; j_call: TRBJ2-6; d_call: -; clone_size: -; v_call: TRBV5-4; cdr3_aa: CARTREGRRGGANVLTF; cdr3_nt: TGTGCCAGGACCCGCGAAGGGAGGCGCGGTGGGGCCAACGTCCTGACTTTC
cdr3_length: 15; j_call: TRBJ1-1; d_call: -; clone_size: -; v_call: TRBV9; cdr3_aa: CASSGPGRANTEAFF; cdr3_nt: TGTGCCAGCAGCGGACCTGGACGGGCGAACACTGAAGCTTTCTTT
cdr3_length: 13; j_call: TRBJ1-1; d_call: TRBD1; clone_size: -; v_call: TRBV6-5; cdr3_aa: CASSYGPDRGAFF; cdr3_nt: TGTGCCAGCAGTTACGGACCGGACAGGGGAGCTTTCTTT
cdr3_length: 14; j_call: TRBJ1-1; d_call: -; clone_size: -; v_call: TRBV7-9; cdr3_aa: CASSLTGMGTEAFF; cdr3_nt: TGTGCCAGCAGCCTAACAGGGATGGGCACTGAAGCTTTCTTT
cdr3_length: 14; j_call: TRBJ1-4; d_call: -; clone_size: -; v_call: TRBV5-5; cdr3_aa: CASSFFVGDEKLFF; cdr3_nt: TGTGCCAGCAGCTTTTTTGTCGGGGATGAAAAACTGTTTTTT
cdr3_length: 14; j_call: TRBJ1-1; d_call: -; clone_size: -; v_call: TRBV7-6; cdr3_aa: CASSLGSVNTEAFF; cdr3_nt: TGTGCCAGCAGCTTAGGTTCGGTGAACACTGAAGCTTTCTTT
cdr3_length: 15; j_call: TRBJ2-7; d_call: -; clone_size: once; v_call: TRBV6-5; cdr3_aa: CASSYPIGGQPEQYF; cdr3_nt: TGTGCCAGCAGTTACCCTATCGGGGGACAACCCGAGCAGTACTTC
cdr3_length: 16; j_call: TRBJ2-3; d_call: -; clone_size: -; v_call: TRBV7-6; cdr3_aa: CASSLGSSSSTDTQYF; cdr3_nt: TGTGCCAGCAGCTTAGGCTCGAGTTCTAGCACAGATACGCAGTATTTT
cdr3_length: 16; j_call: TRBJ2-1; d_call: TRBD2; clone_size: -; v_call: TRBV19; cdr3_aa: CASSILRTSGGSEQFF; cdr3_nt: TGTGCCAGTAGTATCCTAAGGACTAGCGGGGGGAGTGAGCAGTTCTTC
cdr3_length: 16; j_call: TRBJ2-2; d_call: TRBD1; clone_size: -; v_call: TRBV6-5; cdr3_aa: CASSYQGQGASGELFF; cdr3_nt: TGTGCCAGCAGTTACCAAGGACAGGGGGCCTCCGGGGAGCTGTTTTTT
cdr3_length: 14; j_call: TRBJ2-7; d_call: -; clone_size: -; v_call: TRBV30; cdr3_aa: CAWSTDREGYEQYF; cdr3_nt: TGTGCCTGGAGTACCGACAGGGAGGGGTACGAGCAGTACTTC
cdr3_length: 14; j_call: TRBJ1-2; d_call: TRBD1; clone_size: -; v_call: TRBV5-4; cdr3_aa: CASSETGQTYGYTF; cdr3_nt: TGTGCCAGCAGCGAAACGGGACAGACCTATGGCTACACCTTC